A single sample gave rise to the 17 T cell receptor beta chains below, sequenced in a study of T cell responses to AZD1222 COVID-19 vaccine (dated by TCRdb to about 2021). The protocol used for the library was the immunoSEQ multiplex PCR assay. Entries here come from immuneACCESS through TCRdb and include only in-frame sequences with V and J called. Some clones fail to appear in such tables; in the studies checked, an unresolved V gene covers under half of the shortfall, and the cause of the remainder is unknown. For this sample the table gives tens of thousands of clones, of which over 75% were detected only once. The ten largest clones capture roughly a fifth of the sample. Interpreted using the paper, the time point label stands for: baseline before first vaccination. Specimen: peripheral blood, collected on day 0 of AZD1222 vaccination. Receptors originate from an adult in good health.

This chain joins TRBV7-2 and TRBJ1-2; D gene uncertain. Germline assignment: CDR1 SGHTA and CDR2 FQGNSA. The CDR3 is made up of 16 amino acids. V lost 5 bases to trimming and J lost 4 bases, with 20 bases between them. The CDR3 here is CASSLYSSNLGYGYTF. Here the CDR3 DNA reads TGTGCCAGCAGCCTTTATAGTTCCAACCTGGGCTATGGCTACACCTTC. Complete variable domain (other parts from reference TRBV7-2 and TRBJ1-2): GAGVSQSPSNKVTEKGKDVELRCDPISGHTALYWYRQSLGQGLEFLIYFQGNSAPDKSGLPSDRFSAERTGGSVSTLTIQRTQQEDSAVYLCASSLYSSNLGYGYTFGSGTRLTVV.

V gene TRBV7-9 combines with J gene TRBJ2-7, with a tentative D call TRBD1 (6 bases). The V gene lost 5 bases and the J gene lost 2 bases, with 16 bases spanning the gap. CDR1 and CDR2 (germline): SEHNR, FQNEAQ (reference sequence). The CDR3 contains 15 residues. Here the CDR3 reads CASSRQGIFAYEQYF. CDR3 nucleotide sequence: TGTGCCAGCAGCCGGCAGGGGATATTCGCCTACGAGCAGTACTTC. The full variable domain, completed using reference TRBV7-9 and TRBJ2-7, is DTGVSQNPRHKITKRGQNVTFRCDPISEHNRLYWYRQTLGQGPEFLTYFQNEAQLEKSRLLSDRFSAERPKGSFSTLEIQRTEQGDSAMYLCASSRQGIFAYEQYFGPGTRLTVT.

V and J are TRBV7-9 and TRBJ1-1, with D perhaps matching TRBD1 (6 bases). V dropped 5 bases and J dropped 4 bases, with 11 bases sitting between them. This CDR3 has 13 amino acids. The germline CDR1 and CDR2 sequences are SEHNR and FQNEAQ (reference sequence). CDR3 sequence: CASSTQGGTEAFF. DNA for the CDR3: TGTGCCAGCAGCACACAGGGTGGCACTGAAGCTTTCTTT.

This clone was seen just once. In nucleotides, the CDR3 is TGTGCCAGCAGTTACCCCCGGGACAGGCTCAGGAGGGGGGCCAACGTCCTGACTTTC. The encoded protein is CASSYPRDRLRRGANVLTF. The chain couples TRBV6-2 or TRBV6-3 to TRBJ2-6; 8 bases line up with TRBD1. The CDR3 spans 19 residues. The V and J ends lost 2 bases and 4 bases, in that order; junction bases with no gene match: 13. Germline V lookup: CDR1 MNHEY, CDR2 SVGEGT.

The V and J genes are TRBV7-2 and TRBJ1-1, with D possibly TRBD1 on 6 matching bases. CDR1 and CDR2 (germline): SGHTA, FQGNSA. This CDR3 is built from 16 residues. The germline V and J ends were trimmed by 1 base and 7 bases, with 19 bases remaining between them. The DNA of the CDR3 is TGTGCCAGCAGCTTAGGGGGGGGCAAGGCTACGATTGAAGCTTTCTTT. It translates to CASSLGGGKATIEAFF.

This clone was counted once. This chain uses TRBV3-1 (or the pseudogene TRBV3-2) with TRBJ2-7, with 9 positions matching TRBD1. Trimming at V came to 1 base and at J to 9 bases, leaving 13 bases not matched to a gene. The germline gives CDR1 LGHDT, CDR2 YNNKEL (reference sequence). This CDR3 spans 16 amino acids. The CDR3 protein is CASSQGLGTGKVGQYF. DNA for the CDR3: TGTGCCAGCAGCCAAGGTTTGGGGACAGGGAAGGTGGGGCAGTACTTC.

Only a few counts were recorded for this clone. The chain joins TRBV5-5 to TRBJ1-6; D may be TRBD1 (6 bases). Germline loops: CDR1 SGHKS, CDR2 YYEKEE (reference sequence). The CDR3 loop spans 15 amino acids. V lost 1 base and J 10 bases, leaving 15 bases between the germline ends. The chain's CDR3 is CASSLQQGSGSPLHF. The CDR3 nucleotides read TGTGCCAGCAGCTTGCAGCAGGGGTCAGGGTCACCCCTCCACTTT.

The CDR3 region is CASSQYRALRSGNTIYF. CDR3 bases: TGTGCCAGCAGCCAATACAGGGCCCTCCGCTCTGGAAACACCATATATTTT. The chain combines TRBV3-1 (or the pseudogene TRBV3-2) with TRBJ1-3; perhaps TRBD1 as D (6 bases). Trimming removed 2 bases at V and 0 bases at J, with 14 bases between. This CDR3 spans 17 amino acids. CDR1 is LGHDT and CDR2 is YNNKEL in the germline V gene (reference sequence).

The chain joins TRBV15 to TRBJ1-1; 7 positions agree with TRBD1. The V and J ends lost 5 bases and 6 bases, in that order; junction bases with no gene match: 15. Per the germline V gene, CDR1 is LNHNV and CDR2 is YYDKDF (reference sequence). This CDR3 region has 16 residues. The CDR3 region is CATSATDRAPTAEAFF. The CDR3 DNA is TGTGCCACCAGCGCTACCGACAGGGCCCCGACGGCTGAAGCTTTCTTT.

This chain joins TRBV6-5 and TRBJ1-6; TRBD1 matches at 7 bases. CDR1 and CDR2 (germline): MNHEY, SVGAGI. J was trimmed by 4 bases and V by 6 bases; bases with no gene match: 3. CDR3 length equals 14 residues. The CDR3 reads CASSPGQYNSPLHF. The CDR3 DNA is TGTGCCAGCAGCCCGGGACAGTATAATTCACCCCTCCACTTT.

This chain uses TRBV3-1 (or the pseudogene TRBV3-2) with TRBJ2-7; D call uncertain. Per the germline V gene, CDR1 is LGHDT and CDR2 is YNNKEL (reference sequence). The V end was cut by 4 bases, the J end by 3 bases, with 10 bases between. The CDR3 has 13 amino acids. CDR3 sequence reads: CASSPPKSYEQYF. CDR3 sequence (DNA): TGTGCCAGCAGCCCCCCGAAAAGCTACGAGCAGTACTTC.

In this sample, this clone turned up a few times. The V call is TRBV7-8, the J call TRBJ1-1; 8 nucleotides agree with TRBD1. The CDR3 consists of 15 residues. The ends lost 4 bases at V and 5 bases at J; junction bases unmatched: 9. Germline V CDR1 and CDR2: SGHVS, FQNEAQ. Here the CDR3 reads CASSSRTGQGTEAFF. CDR3 coding DNA: TGTGCCAGCAGCTCGAGGACAGGGCAGGGGACTGAAGCTTTCTTT.

This clone was counted ten times or more. This chain connects TRBV4-1 to TRBJ1-3, with D maybe TRBD1 (5 bases). The germline V and J ends were trimmed by 5 bases and 0 bases, with 8 bases remaining between them. The germline gives CDR1 MGHRA, CDR2 YSYEKL. This CDR3 is 14 amino acids long. The CDR3 coding sequence is TGCGCCAGCAGCGGGGGGTCCTCTGGAAACACCATATATTTT. Translating it yields CASSGGSSGNTIYF.

The J gene is TRBJ1-4, the V gene TRBV19; unclear D gene. The CDR3 is 13 amino acids. CDR1 is LNHDA, CDR2 SQIVND, per germline (reference sequence). The V and J ends lost 7 bases and 6 bases respectively, with 12 bases between them. CDR3 in DNA: TGTGCCAGTATAGGTTCCCGTCATGAAAAACTGTTTTTT. This encodes CASIGSRHEKLFF.

The rearrangement uses TRBV2 and TRBJ1-5, with D perhaps TRBD1 (6 bases). The germline CDR1 and CDR2 sequences are SNHLY and FYNNEI. Trimming took off 3 bases at V and 3 bases at J, with 12 bases between the two ends. The CDR3 totals 15 residues. Here the CDR3 DNA reads TGTGCCAGCAGTGATTGGGACACCTCCAATCAGCCCCAGCATTTT. Its translation is CASSDWDTSNQPQHF.

This chain connects TRBV5-5 to TRBJ2-1; 11 positions agree with TRBD1. V gave up 4 bases and J gave up 7 bases; unmatched junction bases: 13. Germline CDR1 is SGHKS and CDR2 is YYEKEE (reference sequence). CDR3 length equals 17 residues. The CDR3 is CASSKPNTGTGGNEQFF. The CDR3, as DNA: TGTGCCAGCAGCAAGCCCAATACCGGGACAGGGGGAAATGAGCAGTTCTTC.

The chain is built from TRBV4-2 and TRBJ1-3; D is unclear. Germline V gene lookup returns CDR1 LGHNA and CDR2 YNFKEQ. The CDR3 consists of 16 residues. The V gene lost 0 bases and the J gene lost 3 bases, with 12 bases spanning the gap. The CDR3 DNA sequence: TGTGCCAGCAGCCAAGAAAGCCGTGCCGGTGGAAACACCATATATTTT. Protein: CASSQESRAGGNTIYF.